These 16 T cell receptor beta chains share one sample of origin, sequenced in a study of tumor-infiltrating lymphocytes in oesophageal squamous cell carcinoma. TCRdb re-analysed the PCR reads in MiXCR, keeping a single row per CDR3 protein. Altogether 15,000 to 20,000 distinct CDR3 sequences are present, approximately 50% being singletons, with the ten largest covering roughly 17%. Sequenced: esophageal tumor tissue. The receptors originated from a male donor with esophageal squamous cell carcinoma.

The CDR3 is CASSYSRQGADYGYTF. The CDR3, as DNA: TGTGCCAGCAGTTACTCTCGACAGGGGGCGGACTATGGCTACACCTTC. V and J are TRBV6-5 and TRBJ1-2; 10 positions agree with TRBD1. This CDR3 has 16 residues. Trimming at V came to 0 bases and at J to 3 bases, leaving 4 bases not matched to a gene. Germline-derived CDR1 and CDR2 are MNHEY and SVGAGI.

The chain employs TRBV7-4 and TRBJ2-1; the D gene is possibly TRBD2 (6 bases). V shed 5 bases and J shed 5 bases, with 10 bases lying between them. The CDR3 consists of 13 residues. The germline CDR1 and CDR2 sequences are SGHVT and SQSDAQ. CDR3 loop: CASSVGSNNEQFF. As DNA, the CDR3 is TGTGCCAGCAGCGTCGGGAGCAACAATGAGCAGTTCTTC.

In this sample, this clonotype turned up many times. With a much larger clone just one base away, this may be a read error. The V and J genes are TRBV7-9 and TRBJ2-7, with a weak D call TRBD2 (6 bases). Germline lookup yields CDR1 SEHNR and CDR2 FQNEAQ (reference sequence). This CDR3 region has 14 residues. Trimming stripped 2 bases from V and 7 bases from J, with 15 bases between. CDR3 sequence reads: CASSLPGAYNEQYF. The CDR3 nucleotides read TGTGCCAGCAGCTTACCGGGAGCTTACAATGAGCAGTACTTC. The full variable domain, with the rest looked up from reference TRBV7-9 and TRBJ2-7, is DTGVSQNPRHKITKRGQNVTFRCDPISEHNRLYWYRQTLGQGPEFLTYFQNEAQLEKSRLLSDRFSAERPKGSFSTLEIQRTEQGDSAMYLCASSLPGAYNEQYFGPGTRLTVT.

The J gene is TRBJ2-3, the V gene TRBV11-2; tentatively, D is TRBD1 (5 bases). Trimming cost V 5 bases and J 3 bases, with 15 bases left between them. Germline-derived CDR1 and CDR2 are SGHAT and FQNNGV. This CDR3 region has 15 residues. The CDR3 DNA is TGTGCCAGCAGCATCGACAGAGATTCTACAGATACGCAGTATTTT. Amino acid sequence: CASSIDRDSTDTQYF. Complete variable domain (other parts from reference TRBV11-2 and TRBJ2-3): EAGVAQSPRYKIIEKRQSVAFWCNPISGHATLYWYQQILGQGPKLLIQFQNNGVVDDSQLPKDRFSAERLKGVDSTLKIQPAKLEDSAVYLCASSIDRDSTDTQYFGPGTRLTVL.

The CDR3 loop is CATSGSGDRQETQYF. DNA of the CDR3: TGTGCCACCAGTGGCAGCGGGGACCGCCAAGAGACCCAGTACTTC. The J gene is TRBJ2-5, the V gene TRBV24-1, with 7 bases that match TRBD2. The CDR3 runs 15 residues. CDR1 is KGHDR, CDR2 SFDVKD, per germline. V was pared by 5 bases and J by 1 base, with 6 bases of the junction left unmatched.

In its sample, this clonotype was seen a few times. J is TRBJ2-1 and V is TRBV11-2; D remains unclear. Trimming left V 0 bases short and J 0 bases short, with 3 bases between. Germline V gene data show CDR1 as SGHAT and CDR2 as FQNNGV. This CDR3 has 14 residues. CDR3 protein: CASSLEHSYNEQFF. The CDR3 coding sequence is TGTGCCAGCAGCTTAGAACACTCCTACAATGAGCAGTTCTTC.

At least ten counts were recorded for this clonotype. This chain connects TRBV28 to TRBJ1-1; D unresolved. Germline V gene data show CDR1 as MDHEN and CDR2 as SYDVKM. This CDR3 comprises 14 residues. Trimming removed 6 bases at V and 0 bases at J, with 11 bases between. The CDR3: CASSWIDMNTEAFF. CDR3 nucleotide sequence: TGTGCCAGCAGCTGGATAGACATGAACACTGAAGCTTTCTTT.

This clonotype was found many times. This chain joins TRBV5-1 and TRBJ2-1; tentatively, D is TRBD2 (6 bases). V lost 1 base to trimming and J lost 0 bases, with 23 bases between them. Germline V gene data show CDR1 as SGHRS and CDR2 as YFSETQ. The CDR3 sequence is 20 residues long. CDR3 bases: TGCGCCAGCAGCTTGCGGGGCGGGACCCACCTAGGGAGCTCCTACAATGAGCAGTTCTTC. This translates into CASSLRGGTHLGSSYNEQFF.

The CDR3 DNA sequence: TGCAGCGCTGGGGTCGGGACAAAGAACAATGAGCAGTACTTC. Its translation is CSAGVGTKNNEQYF. The chain joins TRBV29-1 to TRBJ2-5; tentatively, D is TRBD1 (6 bases). This CDR3 is built from 14 residues. The germline V and J ends were trimmed by 7 bases and 11 bases, with 26 bases remaining between them. In germline, CDR1 is SQVTM, CDR2 ANQGSEA.

This clonotype was counted many times. The chain recombines TRBV5-1 with TRBJ2-5; D unclear. The CDR3 contains 11 residues. V shed 4 bases and J shed 1 base, with 2 bases lying between them. CDR1 is SGHRS and CDR2 is YFSETQ in the germline V gene. The CDR3 DNA follows: TGCGCCAGCAGCCTCCAAGAGACCCAGTACTTC. Protein sequence: CASSLQETQYF.

The chain recombines TRBV11-2 with TRBJ1-2; TRBD1 might be the D (5 bases). The CDR3 has 14 residues. CDR1 and CDR2 from the germline V gene are SGHAT and FQNNGV. Trimming took 2 bases from V and 7 from J, leaving 14 bases between them. The CDR3 region has the DNA TGTGCCAGCAGCTTATCCGGAGCAGGGCCTGGCTACACCTTC. Protein: CASSLSGAGPGYTF.

This clonotype turned up a few times. The J gene is TRBJ2-5, the V gene TRBV7-9; D uncertain. The CDR3 sequence is 15 residues long. V lost 4 bases and J lost 1, with 13 bases in between. Germline V gives CDR1 SEHNR, CDR2 FQNEAQ (reference sequence). CDR3 DNA sequence: TGTGCCAGCAGCTCCCGTGAGTGGGGCCAAGAGACCCAGTACTTC. It is translated as CASSSREWGQETQYF. Drawing the rest from reference TRBV7-9 and TRBJ2-5, the complete variable domain is DTGVSQNPRHKITKRGQNVTFRCDPISEHNRLYWYRQTLGQGPEFLTYFQNEAQLEKSRLLSDRFSAERPKGSFSTLEIQRTEQGDSAMYLCASSSREWGQETQYFGPGTRLLVL.

This clonotype was recorded once. V is TRBV6-6 and J is TRBJ2-1; 11 bases match TRBD2. The junction had 7 bases not matched to a gene; V was cut back by 5 bases and J by 7 bases. CDR1 is MNHNY, CDR2 SVGAGI, per germline (reference sequence). This CDR3 has 15 amino acids. In DNA form, the CDR3 reads TGTGCCAGCAGTGGGTCGGGACTAGCGGTGAATGAGCAGTTCTTC. Encoded protein: CASSGSGLAVNEQFF.

With respect to this clonotype: One end of the junction is discordant with germline, which a read error may explain. The rearrangement joins TRBV7-6 to TRBJ2-7; D remains ambiguous. CDR3 size: 15 residues. Germline assignment: CDR1 SGHVS and CDR2 FNYEAQ. The CDR3 loop reads CASSLGRQVTGEQYF. In nucleotides, the CDR3 is TGTGCCAGCAGCTTAGGGCGGCAGGTTACGGGTGAGCAGTACTTT. The complete variable domain, with remaining parts taken from reference TRBV7-6 and TRBJ2-7, reads GAGVSQSPRYKVTKRGQDVALRCDPISGHVSLYWYRQALGQGPEFLTYFNYEAQQDKSGLPNDRFSAERPEGSISTLTIQRTEQRDSAMYRCASSLGRQVTGEQYFGPGTRLTVT.

The CDR3 DNA reads as TGTGCCAGCAGTTATCATGACGGTTACTACGAGCAGTACTTC. The encoded protein is CASSYHDGYYEQYF. The chain carries TRBV6-8 and TRBJ2-7; D call uncertain. Deletions cut 3 bases from V and 3 bases from J, with 12 bases between. Germline loops: CDR1 MNHGY, CDR2 SAAAGT. There are 14 residues in the CDR3.

The rearrangement links TRBV11-2 to TRBJ2-5; D remains ambiguous. The J call is uncertain, as TRBJ2-7 better fits the DNA end. This CDR3 is built from 13 residues. CDR1 and CDR2 from the germline V gene are SGHAT and FQNNGV. The CDR3 spells CASSFLGNYEQYF. In DNA, the CDR3 is TGTGCCAGCAGCTTTCTAGGTAACTACGAGCAGTACTTC.